Ten or more counts support the clone carrying this T cell receptor (delta chain). The antigen remains undetermined. Additional DNA sequences in this sample encode the identical CDR3. The sample originates from a study of γδ T cells in repeated Plasmodium falciparum infection. Points from the study as a whole: In Vdelta2-negative, largely Vdelta1+, gammadelta repertoires, repeated controlled infections appeared to drive clonal selection waves.

This CDR3 has 18 amino acids. The junction had 8 bases not matched to a gene; V was cut back by 4 bases and J by 0 bases. Germline V gene data show CDR1 as GEAIGNYY and CDR2 as EKD. TCRdb re-identified clones in the multiplex PCR reads via CATT. Of more than 70,000 delta-chain clones in the sample, 0.95% to 1% were seen once. Vgamma9/Vdelta2+ and Vdelta2-negative gammadelta T cells were flow-sorted from PBMC for bulk sequencing. The origin of this receptor is a pool of human donors (malaria-infected and uninfected, not separated). Sequenced material: gamma-delta T cells from blood. J is TRDJ3 and V is TRDV2, with TRDD3 identical over 7 bases. This chain's CDR3 is CACDDAGGPSWDTRQMFF. Here the CDR3 DNA reads TGTGCCTGTGATGATGCTGGGGGCCCCTCCTGGGACACCCGACAGATGTTTTTC.